This T cell receptor beta chain comes out of a study of cytotoxic CD8 clonotypes in ibrutinib-treated CLL. Study conclusions and caveats: Public clonotypes occurred uncommonly; on treatment, they contracted or remained stable.

The CDR3 consists of 15 residues. Germline CDR1 is SQVTM and CDR2 is ANQGSEA. Trimming cost V 3 bases and J 4 bases, with 16 bases left between them. On this clone itself: Its target is unknown.

The repertoire was sequenced with immunoSEQ multiplex PCR; TCRdb's copy has only in-frame clones and lacks some. Of hundreds of thousands of clones listed, 75% to 85% were seen once; the top ten hold 10% to 12%. This chain joins TRBV29-1 and TRBJ2-1; unclear D gene. The receptor comes from a human donor with chronic lymphocytic leukemia. The sample in question was PBMCs, obtained after 12 months of ibrutinib treatment. Here the CDR3 DNA reads TGCAGCGTTGAGACCCTGGGCCCACGGTACAATGAGCAGTTCTTC. Amino acids: CSVETLGPRYNEQFF.